Sequencing of this T cell receptor beta chain was carried out in a study of cytomegalovirus exposure and HLA in healthy donors. The PCR made use of 60 Vbeta and 13 Jbeta primers. TCRdb keeps only in-frame clones here, not all; method: immunoSEQ multiplex PCR. The sample lists approximately 270,000 clones, over 70% occurring once. V was clipped by 0 bases and J by 6 bases, with 18 bases between them. The CDR3 extends over 17 amino acids. From germline, CDR1 is MGHRA and CDR2 YSYEKL. Study-wide points: Among CMV-associated TCR beta chains, most appeared HLA-restricted in a later analysis. For most TCR beta V segments, an earlier analysis put the productive rate at about 87% or about 30% of the time. Immune exposure information comprised only CMV serostatus.

Turning to this clone: Its matching antigen is unknown.

Sequences were obtained from PBMCs. This chain uses TRBV4-1 with TRBJ2-1; TRBD2 might be the D (5 bases). The receptor was isolated from a girl aged 2 to 9 in good health and CMV-seronegative. CDR3 region: CASSQEVIGERANEQFF. CDR3 nucleotides: TGCGCCAGCAGCCAAGAGGTAATCGGAGAGAGGGCCAATGAGCAGTTCTTC.